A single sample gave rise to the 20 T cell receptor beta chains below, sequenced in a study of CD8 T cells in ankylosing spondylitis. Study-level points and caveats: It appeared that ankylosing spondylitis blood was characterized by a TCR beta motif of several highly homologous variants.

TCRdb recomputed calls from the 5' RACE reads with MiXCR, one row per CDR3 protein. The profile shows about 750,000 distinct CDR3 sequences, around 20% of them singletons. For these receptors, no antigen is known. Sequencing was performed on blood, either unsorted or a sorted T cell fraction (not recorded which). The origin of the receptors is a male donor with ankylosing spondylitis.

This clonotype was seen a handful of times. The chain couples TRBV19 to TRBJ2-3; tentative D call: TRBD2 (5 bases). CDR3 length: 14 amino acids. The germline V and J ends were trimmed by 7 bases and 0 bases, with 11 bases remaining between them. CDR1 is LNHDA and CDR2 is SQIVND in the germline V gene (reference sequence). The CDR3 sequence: CASNGGRSTDTQYF. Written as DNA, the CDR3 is TGTGCCAGTAACGGCGGGCGTAGCACAGATACGCAGTATTTT.

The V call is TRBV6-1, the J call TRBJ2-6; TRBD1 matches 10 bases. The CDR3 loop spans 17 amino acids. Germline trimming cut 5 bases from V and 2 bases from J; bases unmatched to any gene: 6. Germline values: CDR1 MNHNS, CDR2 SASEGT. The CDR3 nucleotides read TGTGCCAGCAGTAGGGGACAGGGGACGGCTGGGGCCAACGTCCTGACTTTC. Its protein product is CASSRGQGTAGANVLTF.

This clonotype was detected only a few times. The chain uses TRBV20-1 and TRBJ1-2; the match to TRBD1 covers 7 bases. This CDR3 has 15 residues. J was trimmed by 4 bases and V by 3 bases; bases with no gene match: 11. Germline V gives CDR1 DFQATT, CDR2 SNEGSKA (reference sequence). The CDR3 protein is CSASPRQGRGYGYTF. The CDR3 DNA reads TGCAGTGCTAGTCCACGACAGGGACGGGGCTATGGCTACACCTTC.

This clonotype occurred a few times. CDR3 residues: CSARGRTSTDTQYF. The CDR3 DNA reads TGCAGTGCTAGAGGCAGAACTAGCACAGATACGCAGTATTTT. The chain employs TRBV20-1 and TRBJ2-3; D gene ambiguous. V shed 1 base and J shed 0 bases, with 8 bases lying between them. Germline V gene sequence: CDR1 DFQATT, CDR2 SNEGSKA (reference sequence). The CDR3 covers 14 residues.

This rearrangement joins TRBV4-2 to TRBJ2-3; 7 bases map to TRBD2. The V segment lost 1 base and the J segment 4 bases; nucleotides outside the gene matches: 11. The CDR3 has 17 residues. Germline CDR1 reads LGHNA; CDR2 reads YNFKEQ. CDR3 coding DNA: TGTGCCAGCAGCCAAGGGTCCATTGGGGGGGGGGCAGATACGCAGTATTTT. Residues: CASSQGSIGGGADTQYF.

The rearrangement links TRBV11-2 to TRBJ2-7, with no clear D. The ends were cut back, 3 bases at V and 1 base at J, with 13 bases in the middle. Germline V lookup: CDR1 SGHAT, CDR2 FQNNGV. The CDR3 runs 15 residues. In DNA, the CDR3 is TGTGCCAGCAGCTTGGTCAAGGGCCAGTCCTACGAGCAGTACTTC. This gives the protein CASSLVKGQSYEQYF.

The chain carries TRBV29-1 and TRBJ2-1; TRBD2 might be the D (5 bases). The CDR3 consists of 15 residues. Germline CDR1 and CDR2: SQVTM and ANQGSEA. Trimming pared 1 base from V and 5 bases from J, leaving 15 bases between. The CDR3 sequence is CSVEGGDSWNNEQFF. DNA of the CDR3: TGCAGCGTTGAAGGGGGAGATAGTTGGAACAATGAGCAGTTCTTC.

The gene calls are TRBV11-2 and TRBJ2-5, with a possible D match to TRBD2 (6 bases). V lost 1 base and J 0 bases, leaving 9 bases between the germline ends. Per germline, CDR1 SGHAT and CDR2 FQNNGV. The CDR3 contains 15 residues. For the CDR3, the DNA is TGTGCCAGCAGCTTAGGTGGAGGGGACCAAGAGACCCAGTACTTC. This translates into CASSLGGGDQETQYF.

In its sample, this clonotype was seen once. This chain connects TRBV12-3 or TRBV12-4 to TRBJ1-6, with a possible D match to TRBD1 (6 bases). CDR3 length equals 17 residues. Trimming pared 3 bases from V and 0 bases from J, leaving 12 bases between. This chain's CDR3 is CASSFPGHSSYNSPLHF. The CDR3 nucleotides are TGTGCCAGCAGTTTTCCGGGACACAGCTCCTATAATTCACCCCTCCACTTT.

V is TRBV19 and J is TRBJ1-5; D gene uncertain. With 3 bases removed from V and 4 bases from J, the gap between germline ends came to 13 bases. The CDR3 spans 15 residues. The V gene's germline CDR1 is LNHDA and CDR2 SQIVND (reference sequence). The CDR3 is CASSMGGTENQPQHF. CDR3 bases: TGTGCCAGTAGTATGGGCGGAACAGAAAATCAGCCCCAGCATTTT.

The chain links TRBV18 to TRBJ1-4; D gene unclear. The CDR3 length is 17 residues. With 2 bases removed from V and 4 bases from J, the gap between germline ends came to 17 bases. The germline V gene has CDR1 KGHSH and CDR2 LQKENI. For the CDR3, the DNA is TGTGCCAGCTCACCAGTGGGTGGGGTCGACGGTAATGAAAAACTGTTTTTT. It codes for CASSPVGGVDGNEKLFF.

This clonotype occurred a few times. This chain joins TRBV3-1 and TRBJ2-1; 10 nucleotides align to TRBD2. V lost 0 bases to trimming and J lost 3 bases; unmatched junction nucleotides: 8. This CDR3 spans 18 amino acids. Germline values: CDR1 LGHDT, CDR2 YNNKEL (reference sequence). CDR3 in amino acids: CASSQEGLAISFYNEQFF. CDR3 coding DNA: TGTGCCAGCAGCCAAGAGGGACTAGCGATATCCTTCTACAATGAGCAGTTCTTC.

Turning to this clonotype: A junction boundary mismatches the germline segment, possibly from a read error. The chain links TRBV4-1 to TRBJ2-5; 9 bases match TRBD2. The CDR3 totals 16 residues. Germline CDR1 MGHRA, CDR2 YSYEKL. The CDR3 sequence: CASSQDMGGRANGDHF. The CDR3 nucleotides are TGCGCCAGCAGCCAAGATATGGGCGGGAGGGCCAACGGGGACCACTTC.

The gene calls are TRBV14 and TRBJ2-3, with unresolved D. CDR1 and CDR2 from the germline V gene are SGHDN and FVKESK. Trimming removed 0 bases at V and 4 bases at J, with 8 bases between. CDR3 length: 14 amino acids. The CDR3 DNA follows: TGTGCCAGCAGCCAAGATATCGGAGCAGATACGCAGTATTTT. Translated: CASSQDIGADTQYF.

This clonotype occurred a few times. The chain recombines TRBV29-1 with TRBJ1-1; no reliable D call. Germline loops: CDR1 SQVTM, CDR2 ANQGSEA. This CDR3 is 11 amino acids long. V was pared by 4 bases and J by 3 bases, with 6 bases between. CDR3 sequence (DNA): TGCAGCGTTGGAAGCTACACTGAAGCTTTCTTT. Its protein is CSVGSYTEAFF.

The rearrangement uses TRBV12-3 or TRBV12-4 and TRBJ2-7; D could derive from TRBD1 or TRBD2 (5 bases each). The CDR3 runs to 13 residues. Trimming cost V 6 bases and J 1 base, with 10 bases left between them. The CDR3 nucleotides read TGTGCCAGCAGGGACGGGACGTCCTACGAGCAGTACTTC. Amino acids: CASRDGTSYEQYF.

CDR3 protein: CSVRSGTGELFF. In DNA, the CDR3 is TGCAGCGTTCGAAGCGGGACCGGGGAGCTGTTTTTT. V gene TRBV29-1 combines with J gene TRBJ2-2; weak D call: TRBD2 (6 bases). The V and J ends lost 5 bases and 5 bases respectively, with 9 bases between them. The CDR3 sequence is 12 residues long. CDR1 is SQVTM, CDR2 ANQGSEA, per germline.

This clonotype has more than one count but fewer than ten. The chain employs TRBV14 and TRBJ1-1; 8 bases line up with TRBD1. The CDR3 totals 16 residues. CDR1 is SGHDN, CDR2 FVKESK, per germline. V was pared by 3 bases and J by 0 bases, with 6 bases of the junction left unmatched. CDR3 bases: TGTGCCAGCAGCCACAACAGGGGGAGGATGAACACTGAAGCTTTCTTT. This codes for CASSHNRGRMNTEAFF.

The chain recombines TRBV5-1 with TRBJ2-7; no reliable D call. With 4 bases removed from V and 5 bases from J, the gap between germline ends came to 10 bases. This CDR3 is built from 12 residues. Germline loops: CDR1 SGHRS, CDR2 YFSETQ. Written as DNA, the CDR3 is TGCGCCAGCAGCAAAAACTTGAACGAGCAGTACTTC. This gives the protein CASSKNLNEQYF.

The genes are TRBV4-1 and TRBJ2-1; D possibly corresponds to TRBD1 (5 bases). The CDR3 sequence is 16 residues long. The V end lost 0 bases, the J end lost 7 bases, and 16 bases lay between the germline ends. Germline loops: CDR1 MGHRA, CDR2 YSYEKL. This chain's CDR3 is CASSQDWGMVRNEQFF. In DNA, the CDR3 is TGCGCCAGCAGCCAAGATTGGGGCATGGTGAGGAATGAGCAGTTCTTC.